Sequencing of this TCR beta chain was carried out in a study of graft-versus-host responses after intestinal transplantation (dated by TCRdb to about 2021). Broadly, across the study: The transplants that recipients received were multivisceral, liver-intestinal, or isolated intestinal. Every recipient was given anti-thymocyte globulin induction, followed by approximately 3 years of maintenance tacrolimus and steroids. Graft-versus-host and host-versus-graft alloreactive T cell clones were tracked in the graft, circulation and bone marrow after intestinal transplantation using bulk TCR-beta CDR3 sequencing. Alloreactive clones were identified by sequencing pre-transplant mixed lymphocyte reaction products and comparing these products with unstimulated pre-transplant donor and recipient T cells. A cohort of some 24 intestinal transplant recipients, including one retransplant, was enrolled, and a few patients lacking pretransplant specimens were excluded. A peak of at least 4% donor T cells among recipient peripheral blood mononuclear cells was the definition used for donor T cell macrochimerism. Rather than going through the commercial service, samples from a few later patients were sequenced in-house on an Illumina MiSeq and processed with MiXCR.

The label giving this sample's time point can be read as: cells obtained before transplantation from donor or recipient. CD3+CD4+ and CD3+CD8+ populations were FACS-sorted from unstimulated pre-transplant donor and recipient cells taken from spleen or lymph nodes. General conclusions and limits of the study: High GvH to HvG T cell clonal ratios were observed in the allografts of patients with donor T cell macrochimerism. Early after transplant, peak levels of circulating GvH clones were associated with declines in HvG clones. Conclusions were limited by the relatively low number and heterogeneity of intestinal transplant patients. GvH clones were detected in recipient bone marrow, and some appeared earlier in ileal mucosa or blood, consistent with an intestinal mucosal origin.

About this clone: Its antigen target is currently unknown. No much larger clone exists at a distance of one base, and base qualities are not known.

The library was generated by the immunoSEQ multiplex PCR assay. In most patients, genomic DNA was isolated using the Qiagen DNeasy Blood and Tissue Kit and sent frozen to Adaptive Biotechnologies for TCR sequencing. Adaptive Biotechnologies carried out high-throughput TCR-beta CDR3 sequencing of genomic DNA for most patients. In the paper's pipeline: Adaptive's ImmunoSEQ software was the source of the TCR sequencing data for about 17 patients, while a few other patients were processed with MiXCR and VDJtools. To correct CD4 versus CD8 sorting errors, sequences present in both subsets at a frequency ratio below 5:1 were removed. Because the origin of CDR3 nucleotide sequences shared between donor and recipient could not be assigned, those sequences were removed. To count as alloreactive, a clone needed at least 2-fold expansion over unstimulated cells and a minimum CFSE-low frequency of 0.002% (template counts) or 0.001% (read counts). Clones detected in sequenced pre-transplant spleen, lymph node, or MLR CFSE-low populations of the donor or recipient were defined as mappable. The cumulative frequency of alloreactive clones was calculated as a percentage of all sequences, weighted by copy number. In its TCRdb copy, this immuneACCESS table keeps in-frame sequences only and misses some clones. Where compared with another copy, unresolved V genes explain less than half of these, and the others have no known cause. The V and J calls and the clone size are those of that table, but D and trimming were determined from the DNA. This sample holds 130,000 to 150,000 clones; about 90% were observed only once. 0.19% of the sample goes to the ten largest clones.

The clonotype originates from a human donor who received an intestinal transplant. This sample comprised unstimulated CD4+ T cells sorted from spleen or lymph node cells, obtained before intestinal transplant.

The nucleotide sequence is TGCAGCGTTGGACTGGGTGGCGAGCAGTACTTC. Its protein product is CSVGLGGEQYF. The rearrangement joined TRBV29-1 to TRBJ2-7, with the D gene too uncertain to name. V and J lose 4 bases and 6 bases, and a span of 10 bases separates them. The CDR3 holds 11 amino acids from the cysteine to the phenylalanine. CDR3 DNA is the only sequence kept; it has 33 bases, read in frame from the first base. The germline V gene specifies SQVTM as CDR1 and ANQGSEA as CDR2.